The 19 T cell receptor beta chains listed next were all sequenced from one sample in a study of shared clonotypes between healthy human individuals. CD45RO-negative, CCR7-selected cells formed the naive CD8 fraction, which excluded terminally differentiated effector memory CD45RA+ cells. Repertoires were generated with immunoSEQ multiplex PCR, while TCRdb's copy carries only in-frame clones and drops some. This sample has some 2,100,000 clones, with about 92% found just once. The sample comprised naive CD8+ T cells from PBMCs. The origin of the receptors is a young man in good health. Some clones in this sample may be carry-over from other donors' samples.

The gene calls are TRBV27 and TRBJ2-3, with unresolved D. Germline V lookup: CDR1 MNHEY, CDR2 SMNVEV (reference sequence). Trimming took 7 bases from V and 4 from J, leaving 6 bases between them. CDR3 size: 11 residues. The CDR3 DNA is TGTGCCAGCATATACGCAGATACGCAGTATTTT. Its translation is CASIYADTQYF.

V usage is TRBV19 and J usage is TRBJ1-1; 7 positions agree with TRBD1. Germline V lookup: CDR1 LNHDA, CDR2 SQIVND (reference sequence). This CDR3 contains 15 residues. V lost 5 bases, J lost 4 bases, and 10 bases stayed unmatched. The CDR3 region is CASSGRDSHITEAFF. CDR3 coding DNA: TGTGCCAGTAGTGGACGGGACAGCCACATCACTGAAGCTTTCTTT.

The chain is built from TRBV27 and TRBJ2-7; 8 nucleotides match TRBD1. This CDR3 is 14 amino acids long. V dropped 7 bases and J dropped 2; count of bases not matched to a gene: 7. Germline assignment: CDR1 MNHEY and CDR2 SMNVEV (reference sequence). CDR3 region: CASNTGTGAYEQYF. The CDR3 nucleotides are TGTGCCAGCAACACCGGGACAGGAGCCTACGAGCAGTACTTC.

The CDR3 coding sequence is TGTGCCAGCAGCTTGACTAGCGGACAAAGGAGCTCCTACAATGAGCAGTTCTTC. Its translation: CASSLTSGQRSSYNEQFF. The chain employs TRBV7-2 and TRBJ2-1; 9 bases are a match to TRBD2. Trimming cost V 3 bases and J 0 bases; bases outside gene matches: 9. The germline CDR1 and CDR2 sequences are SGHTA and FQGNSA. The CDR3 spans 18 residues.

The CDR3 region is CASSLVGGLGDTQYF. CDR3 coding DNA: TGTGCCAGCAGTTTAGTCGGGGGGCTAGGGGATACGCAGTATTTT. V is TRBV27 and J is TRBJ2-3; TRBD2 might be the D (7 bases). This CDR3 has 15 amino acids. Germline V gives CDR1 MNHEY, CDR2 SMNVEV (reference sequence). With 2 bases removed from V and 6 bases from J, the gap between germline ends came to 15 bases.

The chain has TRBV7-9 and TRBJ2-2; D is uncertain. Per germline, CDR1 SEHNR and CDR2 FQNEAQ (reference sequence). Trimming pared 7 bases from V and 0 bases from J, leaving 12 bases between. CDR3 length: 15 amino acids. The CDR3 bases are TGTGCCAGCATCCTAACTGGTCCGAACACCGGGGAGCTGTTTTTT. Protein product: CASILTGPNTGELFF.

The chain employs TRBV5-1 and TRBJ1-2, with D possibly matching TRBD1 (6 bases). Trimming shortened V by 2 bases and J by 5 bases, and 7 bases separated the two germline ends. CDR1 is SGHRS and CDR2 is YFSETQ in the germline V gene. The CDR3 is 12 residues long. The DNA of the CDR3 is TGCGCCAGCAGCTTTCAGGGGTATGGCTACACCTTC. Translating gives CASSFQGYGYTF.

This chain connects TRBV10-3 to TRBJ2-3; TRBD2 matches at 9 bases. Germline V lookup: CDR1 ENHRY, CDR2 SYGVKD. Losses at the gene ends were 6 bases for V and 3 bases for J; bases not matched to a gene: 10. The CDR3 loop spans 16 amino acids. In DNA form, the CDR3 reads TGTGCCATCAGGGGCCTGGCGGGAGGGCAGACAGATACGCAGTATTTT. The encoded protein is CAIRGLAGGQTDTQYF.

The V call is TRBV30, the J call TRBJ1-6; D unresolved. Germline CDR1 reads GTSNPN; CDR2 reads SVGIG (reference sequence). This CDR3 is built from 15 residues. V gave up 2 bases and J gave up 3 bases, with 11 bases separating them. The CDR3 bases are TGTGCCTGGAGTTGGGGTACGATCTATAATTCACCCCTCCACTTT. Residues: CAWSWGTIYNSPLHF.

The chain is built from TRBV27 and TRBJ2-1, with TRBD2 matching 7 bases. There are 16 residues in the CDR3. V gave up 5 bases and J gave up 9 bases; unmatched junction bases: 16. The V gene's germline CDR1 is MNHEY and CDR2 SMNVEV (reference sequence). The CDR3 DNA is TGTGCCAGCAGTCTAATAGCGGGTGGGCCTTTGTTTGAGCAGTTCTTC. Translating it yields CASSLIAGGPLFEQFF.

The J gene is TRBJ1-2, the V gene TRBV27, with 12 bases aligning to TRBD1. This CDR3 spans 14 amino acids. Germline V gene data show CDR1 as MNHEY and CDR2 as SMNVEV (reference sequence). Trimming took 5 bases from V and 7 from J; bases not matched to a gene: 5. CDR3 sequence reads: CASSPGTGGGGYTF. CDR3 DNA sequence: TGTGCCAGCAGTCCTGGGACAGGGGGCGGTGGCTACACCTTC.

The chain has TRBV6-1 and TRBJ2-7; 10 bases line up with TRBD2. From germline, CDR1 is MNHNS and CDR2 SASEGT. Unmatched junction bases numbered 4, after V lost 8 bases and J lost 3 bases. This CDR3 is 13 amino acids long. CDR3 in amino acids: CASRLAGDYEQYF. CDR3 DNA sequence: TGTGCCAGCCGGCTAGCGGGAGACTACGAGCAGTACTTC.

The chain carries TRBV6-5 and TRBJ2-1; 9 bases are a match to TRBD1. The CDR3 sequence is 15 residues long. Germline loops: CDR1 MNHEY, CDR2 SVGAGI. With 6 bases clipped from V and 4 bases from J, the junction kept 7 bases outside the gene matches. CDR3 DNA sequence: TGTGCCAGCAGCCTCGACAGGGGGGGGTACAATGAGCAGTTCTTC. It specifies CASSLDRGGYNEQFF.

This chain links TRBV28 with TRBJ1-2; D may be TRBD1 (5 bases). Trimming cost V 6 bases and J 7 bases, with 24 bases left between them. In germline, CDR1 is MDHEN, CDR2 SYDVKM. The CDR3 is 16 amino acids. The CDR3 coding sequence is TGTGCCAGCAGACCCCGGCCCAGGGTCGCTGTGAGTGGCTACACCTTC. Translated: CASRPRPRVAVSGYTF.

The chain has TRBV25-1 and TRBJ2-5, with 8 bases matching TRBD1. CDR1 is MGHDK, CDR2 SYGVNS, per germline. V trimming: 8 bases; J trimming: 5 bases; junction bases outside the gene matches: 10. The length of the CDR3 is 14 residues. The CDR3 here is CASGHRGAGETQYF. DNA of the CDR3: TGTGCCAGCGGTCACAGGGGGGCTGGGGAGACCCAGTACTTC.

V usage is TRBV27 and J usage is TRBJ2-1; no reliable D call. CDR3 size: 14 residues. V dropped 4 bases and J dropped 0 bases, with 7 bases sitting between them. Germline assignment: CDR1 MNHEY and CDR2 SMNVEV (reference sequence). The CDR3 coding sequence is TGTGCCAGCAGTTATGCGAGCTCCTACAATGAGCAGTTCTTC. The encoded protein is CASSYASSYNEQFF.

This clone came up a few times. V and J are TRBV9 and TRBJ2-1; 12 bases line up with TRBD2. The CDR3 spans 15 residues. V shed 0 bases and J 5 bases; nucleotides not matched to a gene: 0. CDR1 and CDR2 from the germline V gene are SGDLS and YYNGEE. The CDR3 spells CASSVGTSGNNEQFF. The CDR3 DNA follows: TGTGCCAGCAGCGTAGGGACTAGCGGGAACAATGAGCAGTTCTTC. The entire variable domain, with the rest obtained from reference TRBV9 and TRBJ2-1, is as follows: DSGVTQTPKHLITATGQRVTLRCSPRSGDLSVYWYQQSLDQGLQFLIQYYNGEERAKGNILERFSAQQFPDLHSELNLSSLELGDSALYFCASSVGTSGNNEQFFGPGTRLTVL.

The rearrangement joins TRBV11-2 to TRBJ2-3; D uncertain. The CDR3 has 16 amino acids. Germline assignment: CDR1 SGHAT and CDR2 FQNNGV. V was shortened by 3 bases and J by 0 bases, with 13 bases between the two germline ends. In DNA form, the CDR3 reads TGTGCCAGCAGCTTCCTGGAAATCAGTAGCACAGATACGCAGTATTTT. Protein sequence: CASSFLEISSTDTQYF.

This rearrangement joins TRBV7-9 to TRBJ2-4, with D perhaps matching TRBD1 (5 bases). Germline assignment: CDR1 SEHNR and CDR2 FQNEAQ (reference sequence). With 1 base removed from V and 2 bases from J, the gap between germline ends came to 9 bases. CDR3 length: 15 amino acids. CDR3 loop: CASSLGSGSKNIQYF. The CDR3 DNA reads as TGTGCCAGCAGCTTAGGATCAGGGTCCAAAAACATTCAGTACTTC.